The sequence of this T cell receptor beta chain was determined in a study of T cell repertoires in cytomegalovirus infection. Overall study context: CMV infection and matching HLA type were both indicated by public TCR beta signatures.

CDR3 length: 11 amino acids. CDR1 is SGHTS, CDR2 YDEGEE, per germline. The V gene lost 4 bases and the J gene lost 9 bases, with 10 bases spanning the gap. This clonotype has only a few counts. The antigen is unknown. TCRdb processed the reads anew with MiXCR; each CDR3 protein has one entry. The sample lists around 230,000 distinct CDR3 sequences; approximately 6.7% were seen once. Study-wide results and caveats: HLA-C-restricted CMV clonotypes gave the most frequent clonotype in two of eight donors. Cumulated frequencies of public TCR beta families served to identify carriers of CMV plus the relevant HLA.

Sequenced sample: PBMCs. The chain uses TRBV5-8 and TRBJ1-2; D gene uncertain. The source of this sequence is a human donor in good health (CMV status not recorded). Some clones in this sample may be carry-over from other donors' samples. This CDR3 reads CASSQTWSYTF. The CDR3 DNA reads as TGTGCCAGCAGCCAGACATGGAGCTACACCTTC.